A single sample gave rise to the 16 T cell receptor beta chains below, sequenced in a study of cytomegalovirus exposure and HLA in healthy donors. Profiled with immunoSEQ multiplex PCR; TCRdb holds only in-frame clones, not every one. The sample has 150,000 or so clones, around nine tenths seen once. Sequenced sample: PBMCs. The source is a woman aged 30 to 39 in good health and CMV-seronegative.

On this clone: A junction end diverges from the germline sequence, so it may reflect a read error. This rearrangement joins TRBV29-1 to TRBJ1-2; D is perhaps TRBD1 (6 bases). The CDR3 spans 11 residues. CDR1 SQVTM and CDR2 ANQGSEA come from the germline V gene. The CDR3 DNA reads as TGCAGCGTCCCGTCCAAGGACAGAAACTACTTC. This encodes CSVPSKDRNYF. Supplemented by reference TRBV29-1 and TRBJ1-2, the full variable domain reads SAVISQKPSRDICQRGTSLTIQCQVDSQVTMMFWYRQQPGQSLTLIATANQGSEATYESGFVIDKFPISRPNLTFSTLTVSNMSPEDSSIYLCSVPSKDRNYFGSGTRLTVV.

This clone has just one count. The gene calls are TRBV5-4 and TRBJ2-7, with D possibly being TRBD2 (6 bases). The CDR3 spans 14 residues. Germline V gene data show CDR1 as SGHNT and CDR2 as YYREEE (reference sequence). V lost 0 bases to trimming and J lost 3 bases, with 10 bases between them. CDR3: CASSLERAGYEQYF. CDR3 in DNA: TGTGCCAGCAGCTTGGAGCGGGCCGGCTACGAGCAGTACTTC.

This clone was detected only once. The V call is TRBV19, the J call TRBJ2-7; TRBD1 agrees at 8 bases. Germline V gene sequence: CDR1 LNHDA, CDR2 SQIVND (reference sequence). V shed 6 bases and J 4 bases; nucleotides not matched to a gene: 14. This CDR3 is built from 16 residues. DNA of the CDR3: TGTGCCAGTAGCAATTCTACCCGGGACAGGACGTACGAGCAGTACTTC. Translating it yields CASSNSTRDRTYEQYF. Variable domain in full (rest from reference TRBV19 and TRBJ2-7): DGGITQSPKYLFRKEGQNVTLSCEQNLNHDAMYWYRQDPGQGLRLIYYSQIVNDFQKGDIAEGYSVSREKKESFPLTVTSAQKNPTAFYLCASSNSTRDRTYEQYFGPGTRLTVT.

This clone was observed a few times. Its ends do not fully match the called genes, so a read error is possible. The V call is TRBV4-1, the J call TRBJ2-7; TRBD2 agrees at 10 bases. Germline V gene lookup returns CDR1 MGHRA and CDR2 YSYEKL. CDR3 length: 15 residues. For the CDR3, the DNA is TGCGCCAGCAGCCGAAGCGGGGGGGCCTCCGACGAGCAGTACTTC. Translated: CASSRSGGASDEQYF.

The V and J genes are TRBV4-1 and TRBJ2-3, with no clear D. From germline, CDR1 is MGHRA and CDR2 YSYEKL. The CDR3 sequence is 16 residues long. The V end lost 4 bases, the J end lost 6 bases, and 20 bases lay between the germline ends. The DNA for the CDR3 is TGCGCCAGCAGCCTAGGAATTCAGGTGTTCACGGATACGCAGTATTTT. Its translation is CASSLGIQVFTDTQYF.

This chain connects TRBV27 to TRBJ1-2; perhaps TRBD1 as D (6 bases). The CDR3 length is 14 residues. With 3 bases removed from V and 5 bases from J, the gap between germline ends came to 13 bases. Germline V CDR1 and CDR2: MNHEY, SMNVEV (reference sequence). CDR3 sequence reads: CASSFYGGPYGYTF. CDR3 nucleotides: TGTGCCAGCAGTTTCTACGGGGGGCCTTATGGCTACACCTTC.

The rearrangement links TRBV15 to TRBJ2-1; 7 nucleotides agree with TRBD1. V gave up 8 bases and J gave up 0 bases; unmatched junction bases: 4. The germline V gene encodes CDR1 LNHNV and CDR2 YYDKDF (reference sequence). The CDR3 covers 14 residues. CDR3 sequence: CATGQASSYNEQFF. The CDR3 DNA sequence: TGTGCCACCGGACAGGCGAGCTCCTACAATGAGCAGTTCTTC.

For the CDR3, the DNA is TGTGCCAGCAGCTGGGGACAGCTCGAGCAGTACTTC. Amino acids: CASSWGQLEQYF. The rearrangement uses TRBV5-4 and TRBJ2-7; TRBD1 matches at 7 bases. In germline, CDR1 is SGHNT, CDR2 YYREEE (reference sequence). Trimming cost V 3 bases and J 6 bases; bases outside gene matches: 3. This CDR3 has 12 amino acids. The full variable domain, rest sourced from reference TRBV5-4 and TRBJ2-7, is ETGVTQSPTHLIKTRGQQVTLRCSSQSGHNTVSWYQQALGQGPQFIFQYYREEENGRGNFPPRFSGLQFPNYSSELNVNALELDDSALYLCASSWGQLEQYFGPGTRLTVT.

V and J are TRBV27 and TRBJ2-5; D is possibly TRBD1 (6 bases). The V and J ends lost 1 base and 3 bases respectively, with 12 bases between them. The CDR3 has 15 residues. CDR1 is MNHEY, CDR2 SMNVEV, per germline (reference sequence). This chain's CDR3 is CASSLWLQGEETQYF. Written as DNA, the CDR3 is TGTGCCAGCAGTTTATGGCTACAGGGTGAAGAGACCCAGTACTTC.

To note about this clone: The junction shows a germline mismatch at one end, possibly a read error. V and J are TRBV7-7 and TRBJ1-2, with TRBD1 identical over 7 bases. The germline V gene encodes CDR1 SSHAT and CDR2 FNYEAQ (reference sequence). The CDR3 runs 17 residues. DNA for the CDR3: TGTGCTAGCAGCTTCGATAAGACTGGGACAGTTCTCTATGGCTACACCTTC. It translates to CASSFDKTGTVLYGYTF.

This chain uses TRBV7-9 with TRBJ2-7; tentative D call: TRBD1 (6 bases). CDR1 SEHNR and CDR2 FQNEAQ come from the germline V gene (reference sequence). The V gene lost 6 bases and the J gene lost 2 bases, with 20 bases spanning the gap. This CDR3 is 16 amino acids long. CDR3 protein: CASSRSQGQAPYEQYF. CDR3 DNA sequence: TGTGCCAGCAGTCGAAGCCAGGGGCAGGCTCCCTACGAGCAGTACTTC.

This clone was counted only a few times. V usage is TRBV19 and J usage is TRBJ2-3; the D is unclear. CDR3 length: 17 residues. Germline V gene sequence: CDR1 LNHDA, CDR2 SQIVND (reference sequence). V was trimmed by 3 bases and J by 2 bases, leaving 18 bases between them. As DNA, the CDR3 is TGTGCCAGTAGTATGTATCCAGGCAGCTCACCCACAGATACGCAGTATTTT. The encoded protein is CASSMYPGSSPTDTQYF.

The chain has TRBV15 and TRBJ2-7; D is perhaps TRBD1 (6 bases). The CDR3 is 17 residues long. V was shortened by 1 base and J by 1 base, with 17 bases between the two germline ends. Germline V gives CDR1 LNHNV, CDR2 YYDKDF (reference sequence). The CDR3 protein is CATSRGFSVGGSYEQYF. The CDR3 DNA sequence: TGTGCCACCAGCAGAGGATTTTCCGTAGGGGGTTCCTACGAGCAGTACTTC.

V and J are TRBV19 and TRBJ2-1; 7 positions match TRBD1. Germline CDR1 reads LNHDA; CDR2 reads SQIVND (reference sequence). V lost 3 bases, J lost 2 bases, and 4 bases stayed unmatched. This CDR3 spans 15 amino acids. In DNA form, the CDR3 reads TGTGCCAGTAGTATGTCCGGGACAGCCTACAATGAGCAGTTCTTC. It is translated as CASSMSGTAYNEQFF.

The sample holds many counts of this clone. The rearrangement joins TRBV6-5 to TRBJ1-1; D gene unclear. CDR1 is MNHEY and CDR2 is SVGAGI in the germline V gene. CDR3 length: 13 residues. V lost 3 bases and J lost 8, with 13 bases in between. CDR3 in DNA: TGTGCCAGCAGTTATGATTCCGAGGTCGAAGCTTTCTTT. Translating gives CASSYDSEVEAFF.

The chain joins TRBV5-1 to TRBJ2-1, with 9 positions matching TRBD1. Germline CDR1 SGHRS, CDR2 YFSETQ. This CDR3 spans 15 amino acids. J lost 8 bases, V lost 7 bases, and 13 bases had no gene match. CDR3 protein: CASAGQGPRRDEQFF. CDR3 nucleotides: TGCGCCAGCGCAGGACAGGGGCCACGCAGGGATGAGCAGTTCTTC.